Presented here are 20 T cell receptor beta chains from one specimen sequenced in a study of blood T cell repertoires in COVID-19. Some clones are missing from TCRdb's copy, which holds only in-frame ones; the method was immunoSEQ multiplex PCR. Of 120,000 to 150,000 clones in the sample, around 84% were seen once. Sequenced: peripheral blood. The source is a man aged 30 to 39 with COVID-19, enrolled during active disease.

In DNA, the CDR3 is TGTGCCAGCAGCTTAAATTCGGGGACACCGTACTATGGCTACACCTTC. It codes for CASSLNSGTPYYGYTF. The V call is TRBV7-2, the J call TRBJ1-2; D possibly corresponds to TRBD1 (6 bases). Germline V gene lookup returns CDR1 SGHTA and CDR2 FQGNSA. This CDR3 spans 16 amino acids. V lost 2 bases and J lost 3, with 16 bases in between.

The genes are TRBV5-6 and TRBJ1-2; possible D gene TRBD1, 5 bases. The germline V gene has CDR1 SGHDT and CDR2 YYEEEE. V was clipped by 4 bases and J by 4 bases, with 14 bases between them. The length of the CDR3 is 14 residues. CDR3 bases: TGTGCCAGCAGCCCGGCGGGACGGAGCTATGGCTACACCTTC. Translating it yields CASSPAGRSYGYTF.

V gene TRBV28 combines with J gene TRBJ2-7, with D hard to call. The V gene lost 6 bases and the J gene lost 5 bases, with 17 bases spanning the gap. CDR3 length: 14 residues. CDR1 is MDHEN and CDR2 is SYDVKM in the germline V gene. CDR3 DNA: TGTGCCAGCAGCCTCCATCCGGGTCGGGACGAGCAGTACTTC. Translated, it gives CASSLHPGRDEQYF.

This clone was seen at least ten times. V gene TRBV28 combines with J gene TRBJ1-5; D might be TRBD1 (6 bases). V was cut by 6 bases and J by 0 bases, with 12 bases left in between. CDR3 length equals 15 residues. Germline assignment: CDR1 MDHEN and CDR2 SYDVKM. CDR3 in DNA: TGTGCCAGCAGATGGGACAATTATAGCAATCAGCCCCAGCATTTT. It translates to CASRWDNYSNQPQHF.

The rearrangement links TRBV6-2 or TRBV6-3 to TRBJ2-7; 8 bases line up with TRBD2. This CDR3 comprises 17 residues. Per the germline V gene, CDR1 is MNHEY and CDR2 is SVGEGT. Losses at the gene ends were 6 bases for V and 0 bases for J; bases not matched to a gene: 13. DNA of the CDR3: TGTGCCAGCAGCCGCGGTCTAGCGGGCCTACCCTCCTACGAGCAGTACTTC. This gives the protein CASSRGLAGLPSYEQYF.

The chain couples TRBV10-3 to TRBJ2-7; 9 bases are a match to TRBD1. The J segment lost 0 bases and the V segment lost 11 bases, leaving 8 bases of the junction unmatched. Germline V gene sequence: CDR1 ENHRY, CDR2 SYGVKD. The CDR3 spans 14 residues. This CDR3 reads CASRGTGSSYEQYF. CDR3 sequence (DNA): TGTGCCTCCAGGGGGACAGGGAGCTCCTACGAGCAGTACTTC.

The CDR3 DNA reads as TGTGCCAGCAGCTTAGATTCTACAGGGGTTTATGGCTACACCTTC. This encodes CASSLDSTGVYGYTF. The rearrangement links TRBV7-2 to TRBJ1-2; 7 nucleotides align to TRBD1. This CDR3 is 15 amino acids long. Trimming at V came to 1 base and at J to 5 bases, leaving 7 bases not matched to a gene. Germline V gives CDR1 SGHTA, CDR2 FQGNSA.

The V gene is TRBV10-3, the J gene TRBJ1-2; D remains ambiguous. Germline-derived CDR1 and CDR2 are ENHRY and SYGVKD. Trimming pared 6 bases from V and 1 base from J, leaving 12 bases between. The CDR3 runs to 14 residues. The CDR3 bases are TGTGCCATCAGGAACGACGGGTATAACTATGGCTACACCTTC. Translating it yields CAIRNDGYNYGYTF.

This clone was detected only a few times. The chain employs TRBV19 and TRBJ2-2, with 9 bases that match TRBD1. V lost 8 bases, J lost 6 bases, and 4 bases stayed unmatched. In germline, CDR1 is LNHDA, CDR2 SQIVND (reference sequence). This CDR3 is 13 amino acids long. The CDR3 DNA reads as TGTGCCAGTGTCCGGGACAGGGCCGGGGAGCTGTTTTTT. It specifies CASVRDRAGELFF. The full variable domain, rest sourced from reference TRBV19 and TRBJ2-2, is DGGITQSPKYLFRKEGQNVTLSCEQNLNHDAMYWYRQDPGQGLRLIYYSQIVNDFQKGDIAEGYSVSREKKESFPLTVTSAQKNPTAFYLCASVRDRAGELFFGEGSRLTVL.

This clone has just a few counts. The rearrangement links TRBV7-9 to TRBJ2-7; TRBD1 might be the D (6 bases). The length of the CDR3 is 15 residues. V was trimmed by 5 bases and J by 4 bases, leaving 18 bases between them. Germline V CDR1 and CDR2: SEHNR, FQNEAQ (reference sequence). CDR3 amino acids: CASSPVGARNYEQYF. CDR3 DNA: TGTGCCAGCAGCCCGGTGGGGGCGAGAAATTACGAGCAGTACTTC.

The sample holds a few counts of this clone. This chain links TRBV3-1 (or the pseudogene TRBV3-2) with TRBJ1-5; unclear D gene. The CDR3 extends over 15 amino acids. The V end lost 1 base, the J end lost 7 bases, and 14 bases lay between the germline ends. Per the germline V gene, CDR1 is LGHDT and CDR2 is YNNKEL (reference sequence). Here the CDR3 reads CASSQGLGGLQPQHF. As DNA, the CDR3 is TGTGCCAGCAGCCAAGGGCTTGGAGGGCTGCAGCCCCAGCATTTT.

This rearrangement joins TRBV19 to TRBJ1-5; a possible D gene is TRBD1 (6 bases). The V gene's germline CDR1 is LNHDA and CDR2 SQIVND (reference sequence). V was trimmed by 2 bases and J by 4 bases, leaving 9 bases between them. The CDR3 length is 14 residues. CDR3 coding DNA: TGTGCCAGTAGTATACCAGGGGAGAATCAGCCCCAGCATTTT. This gives the protein CASSIPGENQPQHF.

The chain links TRBV18 to TRBJ2-5; D is possibly TRBD2 (6 bases). This CDR3 comprises 17 residues. Between the trimmed V and J ends, which lost 0 bases and 4 bases, there was a span of 18 bases. In germline, CDR1 is KGHSH, CDR2 LQKENI. CDR3 sequence (DNA): TGTGCCAGCTCACCACCTCTCGGCAGGGAGGAGGGAGAGACCCAGTACTTC. As protein: CASSPPLGREEGETQYF.

The chain is built from TRBV4-1 and TRBJ2-1; 11 nucleotides match TRBD2. The CDR3 covers 16 residues. V shed 3 bases and J 5 bases; nucleotides not matched to a gene: 6. CDR1 is MGHRA and CDR2 is YSYEKL in the germline V gene. CDR3 residues: CASSQIAGGPNNEQFF. Here the CDR3 DNA reads TGCGCCAGCAGCCAGATAGCGGGAGGGCCTAACAATGAGCAGTTCTTC.

The rearrangement joins TRBV19 to TRBJ2-2, with 8 nucleotides matching TRBD1. CDR1 LNHDA and CDR2 SQIVND come from the germline V gene (reference sequence). Losses at the gene ends were 8 bases for V and 1 base for J; bases not matched to a gene: 3. The CDR3 extends over 14 amino acids. CDR3 nucleotide sequence: TGTGCCAGTTGGGGACAGGAGAACACCGGGGAGCTGTTTTTT. Amino acids: CASWGQENTGELFF.

V usage is TRBV2 and J usage is TRBJ2-7, with 8 nucleotides matching TRBD2. J gave up 6 bases and V 4 bases, and 5 bases lay outside the gene matches. Germline CDR1 reads SNHLY; CDR2 reads FYNNEI. This CDR3 has 13 residues. CDR3 sequence: CASSAGLGGEQYF. The CDR3 nucleotides read TGTGCCAGCAGTGCGGGACTAGGAGGCGAGCAGTACTTC. The full variable domain, completed using reference TRBV2 and TRBJ2-7, is EPEVTQTPSHQVTQMGQEVILRCVPISNHLYFYWYRQILGQKVEFLVSFYNNEISEKSEIFDDQFSVERPDGSNFTLKIRSTKLEDSAMYFCASSAGLGGEQYFGPGTRLTVT.

The chain uses TRBV25-1 and TRBJ2-3; D is perhaps TRBD2 (5 bases). From germline, CDR1 is MGHDK and CDR2 SYGVNS. Deletions cut 8 bases from V and 1 base from J, with 7 bases between. The CDR3 sequence is 12 residues long. The CDR3 is CASGRGTDTQYF. The CDR3 DNA reads as TGTGCCAGCGGGCGGGGCACAGATACGCAGTATTTT.

This chain joins TRBV10-3 and TRBJ2-7, with TRBD2 as a possible D gene (7 bases). The CDR3 loop spans 13 amino acids. V lost 5 bases and J lost 4, with 12 bases in between. Germline assignment: CDR1 ENHRY and CDR2 SYGVKD. The chain's CDR3 is CAISQGGGYEQYF. The CDR3 DNA sequence: TGTGCCATCAGTCAGGGAGGGGGATACGAGCAGTACTTC.

The rearrangement joins TRBV2 to TRBJ1-2; no reliable D call. This CDR3 spans 13 amino acids. Germline V gene lookup returns CDR1 SNHLY and CDR2 FYNNEI. The V end was cut by 0 bases, the J end by 8 bases, with 10 bases between. The CDR3 DNA reads TGTGCCAGCAGTGAAGCGGGCCCCGAAGGCTACACCTTC. Protein product: CASSEAGPEGYTF.

In its sample, this clone was seen a few times. The genes are TRBV30 and TRBJ1-5; D unclear. CDR3 length: 13 residues. Trimming took 0 bases from V and 4 from J, leaving 7 bases between them. Germline CDR1 reads GTSNPN; CDR2 reads SVGIG (reference sequence). The CDR3 coding sequence is TGTGCCTGGAGTGTATCAGAAAATCAGCCCCAGCATTTT. Translated, it gives CAWSVSENQPQHF.